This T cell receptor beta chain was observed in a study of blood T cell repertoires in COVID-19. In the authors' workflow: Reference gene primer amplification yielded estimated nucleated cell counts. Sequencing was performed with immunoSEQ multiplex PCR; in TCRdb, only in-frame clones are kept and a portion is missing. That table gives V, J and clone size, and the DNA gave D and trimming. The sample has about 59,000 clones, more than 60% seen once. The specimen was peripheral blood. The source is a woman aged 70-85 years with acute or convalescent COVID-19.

DNA for the CDR3: TGCGCCAGCAGCCGTACATTCGGACAGAATACCGGCTATGGCTACACCTTC. This gives the protein CASSRTFGQNTGYGYTF. V and J are TRBV5-1 and TRBJ1-2, with a tentative D call TRBD1 (6 bases). This CDR3 contains 17 residues. Trimming removed 4 bases at V and 4 bases at J, with 23 bases between. Germline CDR1 reads SGHRS; CDR2 reads YFSETQ.